The 6 T cell receptor beta chains below come from one sample, sequenced in a study of blood T cell repertoires in COVID-19. Generated by immunoSEQ multiplex PCR, the TCRdb table keeps only in-frame clones and is missing some. The sample yields 300,000 to 450,000 clones, 85% to 90% seen once. The sequencing input was PBMCs or T cells enriched from blood (not recorded which). The receptor source for this set is a man younger than 35 who had recovered from COVID-19.

The chain carries TRBV11-2 and TRBJ1-2, with 7 bases lining up with TRBD1. V lost 3 bases and J lost 0; bases outside the gene matches: 7. The CDR3 is made up of 16 amino acids. CDR1 and CDR2 from the germline V gene are SGHAT and FQNNGV. DNA for the CDR3: TGTGCCAGCAGCTTCGGCCGGGACAGAGCTAACTATGGCTACACCTTC. Amino acid sequence: CASSFGRDRANYGYTF.

A single count supports this clone. The rearrangement uses TRBV6-5 and TRBJ1-1, with no clear D. V lost 7 bases and J lost 2, with 14 bases in between. Germline lookup yields CDR1 MNHEY and CDR2 SVGAGI. The CDR3 extends over 14 amino acids. CDR3: CASTTTGINTEAFF. The CDR3 nucleotides are TGTGCCAGCACTACAACCGGGATAAACACTGAAGCTTTCTTT.

The chain carries TRBV30 and TRBJ2-1; TRBD2 aligns across 8 bases. Germline V gene data show CDR1 as GTSNPN and CDR2 as SVGIG (reference sequence). This CDR3 is built from 13 residues. The junction had 10 bases not matched to a gene; V was cut back by 4 bases and J by 11 bases. CDR3 sequence reads: CAWTALAGLKQFF. The CDR3, as DNA: TGTGCCTGGACGGCGCTAGCGGGTTTGAAGCAGTTCTTC.

The rearrangement joins TRBV25-1 to TRBJ1-6, with 8 positions matching TRBD1. V lost 3 bases, J lost 8 bases, and 6 bases stayed unmatched. The CDR3 covers 15 residues. CDR1 and CDR2 (germline): MGHDK, SYGVNS. In nucleotides, the CDR3 is TGTGCCAGCAGTGAGAGTGGGACAGGAGATTCACCCCTCCACTTT. This gives the protein CASSESGTGDSPLHF.

The chain has TRBV28 and TRBJ1-6; D is ambiguous. This CDR3 comprises 13 residues. The V gene's germline CDR1 is MDHEN and CDR2 SYDVKM. V dropped 2 bases and J dropped 4 bases, with 3 bases sitting between them. The CDR3 DNA reads TGTGCCAGCAGTTTACAATATAATTCACCCCTCCACTTT. It codes for CASSLQYNSPLHF.

This chain joins TRBV19 and TRBJ2-3; the D gene is possibly TRBD2 (6 bases). V was trimmed by 0 bases and J by 5 bases, leaving 9 bases between them. The CDR3 spans 14 residues. The V gene's germline CDR1 is LNHDA and CDR2 SQIVND (reference sequence). Here the CDR3 reads CASSIESGRDTQYF. As DNA, the CDR3 is TGTGCCAGTAGTATAGAGAGCGGGCGAGATACGCAGTATTTT.